The 7 T cell receptor beta chains below all came from one sample that was sequenced in a study of blood T cell repertoires in COVID-19. Some clones are missing from TCRdb's copy, which holds only in-frame ones; the method was immunoSEQ multiplex PCR. The sample carries 35,000 or so clones, around 88% recorded once. The sample consisted of peripheral blood. Receptors were obtained from a human donor in a cohort sampled during active COVID-19.

This chain joins TRBV19 and TRBJ2-1; 10 nucleotides match TRBD1. CDR1 LNHDA and CDR2 SQIVND come from the germline V gene (reference sequence). The V and J ends lost 3 bases and 7 bases, in that order; junction bases with no gene match: 15. The CDR3 sequence is 18 residues long. In DNA, the CDR3 is TGTGCCAGTAGTATCCGTAGGACAGGGGGGGCGGTTTATAATGAGCAGTTCTTC. The encoded protein is CASSIRRTGGAVYNEQFF. Variable domain in full (rest from reference TRBV19 and TRBJ2-1): DGGITQSPKYLFRKEGQNVTLSCEQNLNHDAMYWYRQDPGQGLRLIYYSQIVNDFQKGDIAEGYSVSREKKESFPLTVTSAQKNPTAFYLCASSIRRTGGAVYNEQFFGPGTRLTVL.

The chain carries TRBV5-1 and TRBJ2-5; the D gene is possibly TRBD2 (5 bases). The germline V and J ends were trimmed by 0 bases and 2 bases, with 14 bases remaining between them. This CDR3 region has 16 residues. Germline V gene sequence: CDR1 SGHRS, CDR2 YFSETQ. The DNA for the CDR3 is TGCGCCAGCAGCTTGGGTCCCCCGGACTTGCAAGAGACCCAGTACTTC. Amino acids: CASSLGPPDLQETQYF.

In DNA, the CDR3 is TGTGCCAGCTCAGAGACGGGGGCTGGGGCCAACGTCCTGACTTTC. This codes for CASSETGAGANVLTF. V and J are TRBV18 and TRBJ2-6, with D possibly TRBD2 on 6 matching bases. The V end was cut by 5 bases, the J end by 2 bases, with 10 bases between. Germline loops: CDR1 KGHSH, CDR2 LQKENI. The CDR3 covers 15 residues. Looking up the rest from reference TRBV18 and TRBJ2-6 gives the full variable domain: NAGVMQNPRHLVRRRGQEARLRCSPMKGHSHVYWYRQLPEEGLKFMVYLQKENIIDESGMPKERFSAEFPKEGPSILRIQQVVRGDSAAYFCASSETGAGANVLTFGAGSRLTVL.

The rearrangement uses TRBV10-2 and TRBJ1-2; 7 nucleotides line up with TRBD1. Germline loops: CDR1 WSHSY, CDR2 SAAADI. This CDR3 has 13 residues. J was trimmed by 3 bases and V by 7 bases; bases with no gene match: 5. CDR3 coding DNA: TGCGCCAGCACGAAGGGGGCACACTATGGCTACACCTTC. This sequence encodes CASTKGAHYGYTF.

The rearrangement uses TRBV11-2 and TRBJ2-6; D might be TRBD1 (5 bases). CDR1 SGHAT and CDR2 FQNNGV come from the germline V gene. The CDR3 is 19 residues long. Trimming took off 0 bases at V and 0 bases at J, with 15 bases between the two ends. The CDR3 loop reads CASSLDFWGGSSGANVLTF. The CDR3 DNA sequence: TGTGCCAGCAGCTTAGATTTTTGGGGCGGAAGCTCTGGGGCCAACGTCCTGACTTTC.

The chain combines TRBV28 with TRBJ1-5; D ambiguous. Germline V gene lookup returns CDR1 MDHEN and CDR2 SYDVKM. V gave up 6 bases and J gave up 0 bases, with 6 bases separating them. The CDR3 spans 13 residues. CDR3 DNA: TGTGCCAGCAGACTTGATAGCAATCAGCCCCAGCATTTT. Amino acid sequence: CASRLDSNQPQHF. Based on the CDR3 plus reference TRBV28 and TRBJ1-5, the full variable domain is DVKVTQSSRYLVKRTGEKVFLECVQDMDHENMFWYRQDPGLGLRLIYFSYDVKMKEKGDIPEGYSVSREKKERFSLILESASTNQTSMYLCASRLDSNQPQHFGDGTRLSIL.

The chain combines TRBV5-6 with TRBJ1-1; D unclear. Between the trimmed V and J ends, which lost 4 bases and 5 bases, there was a span of 15 bases. The CDR3 runs to 14 residues. CDR1 and CDR2 from the germline V gene are SGHDT and YYEEEE. CDR3 protein: CASSPWRGWTEAFF. CDR3 bases: TGTGCCAGCAGCCCCTGGCGGGGTTGGACTGAAGCTTTCTTT.